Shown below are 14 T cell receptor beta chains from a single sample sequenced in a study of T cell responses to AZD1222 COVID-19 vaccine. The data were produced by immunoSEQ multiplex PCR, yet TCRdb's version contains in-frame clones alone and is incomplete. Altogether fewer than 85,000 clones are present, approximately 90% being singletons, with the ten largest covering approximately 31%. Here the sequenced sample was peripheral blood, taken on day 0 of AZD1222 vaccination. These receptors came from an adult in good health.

The CDR3 here is CASSWSAGGSYNEQFF. The DNA for the CDR3 is TGCGCCAGCAGCTGGTCCGCAGGGGGCTCCTACAATGAGCAGTTCTTC. The chain is built from TRBV5-1 and TRBJ2-1, with TRBD1 matching over 7 bases. This CDR3 is 16 amino acids long. CDR1 and CDR2 (germline): SGHRS, YFSETQ. V was pared by 3 bases and J by 0 bases, with 6 bases of the junction left unmatched.

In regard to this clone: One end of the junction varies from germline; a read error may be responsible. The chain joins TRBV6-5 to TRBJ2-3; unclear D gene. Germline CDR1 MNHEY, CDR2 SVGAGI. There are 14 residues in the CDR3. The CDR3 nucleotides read TGTGCCAGCAGTCACTCGGCCGGTCCAGATACGCAGTATTTT. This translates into CASSHSAGPDTQYF.

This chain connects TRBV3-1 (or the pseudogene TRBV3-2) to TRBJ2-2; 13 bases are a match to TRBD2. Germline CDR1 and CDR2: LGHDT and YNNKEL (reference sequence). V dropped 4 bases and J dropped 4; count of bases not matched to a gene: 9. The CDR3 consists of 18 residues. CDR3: CASSRRTSGRGVTGELFF. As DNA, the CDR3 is TGTGCCAGCAGCCGCAGGACTAGCGGGAGAGGGGTCACCGGGGAGCTGTTTTTT.

CDR3 coding DNA: TGCGCCAGCAGCTTGGGCGCGGGAGGGCCCTACGAGCAGTACTTC. As protein: CASSLGAGGPYEQYF. The rearrangement uses TRBV5-1 and TRBJ2-7, with 9 bases aligning to TRBD2. The V segment lost 0 bases and the J segment 2 bases; nucleotides outside the gene matches: 3. Per germline, CDR1 SGHRS and CDR2 YFSETQ. The CDR3 loop spans 15 amino acids. The variable domain in full, with the rest retrieved from reference TRBV5-1 and TRBJ2-7, is KAGVTQTPRYLIKTRGQQVTLSCSPISGHRSVSWYQQTPGQGLQFLFEYFSETQRNKGNFPGRFSGRQFSNSRSEMNVSTLELGDSALYLCASSLGAGGPYEQYFGPGTRLTVT.

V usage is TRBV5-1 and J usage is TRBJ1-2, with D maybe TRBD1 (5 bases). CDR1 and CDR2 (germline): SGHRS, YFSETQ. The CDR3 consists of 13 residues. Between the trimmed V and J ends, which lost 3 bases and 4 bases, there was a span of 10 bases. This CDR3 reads CASSYQGGYGYTF. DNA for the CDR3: TGCGCCAGCAGCTACCAGGGAGGCTATGGCTACACCTTC. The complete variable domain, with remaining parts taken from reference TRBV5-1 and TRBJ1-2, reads KAGVTQTPRYLIKTRGQQVTLSCSPISGHRSVSWYQQTPGQGLQFLFEYFSETQRNKGNFPGRFSGRQFSNSRSEMNVSTLELGDSALYLCASSYQGGYGYTFGSGTRLTVV.

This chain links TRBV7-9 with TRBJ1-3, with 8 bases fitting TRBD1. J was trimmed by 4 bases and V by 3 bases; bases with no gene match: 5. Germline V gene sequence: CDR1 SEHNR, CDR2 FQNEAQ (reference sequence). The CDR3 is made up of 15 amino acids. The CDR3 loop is CASSLGQAMGNTIYF. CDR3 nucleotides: TGTGCCAGCAGCTTGGGACAGGCGATGGGAAACACCATATATTTT.

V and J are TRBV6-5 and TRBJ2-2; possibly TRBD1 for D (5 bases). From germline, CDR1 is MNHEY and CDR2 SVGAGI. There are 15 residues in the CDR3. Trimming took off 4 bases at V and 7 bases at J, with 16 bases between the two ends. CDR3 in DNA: TGTGCCAGCAGTTTCATCTTGGGGCGCGACGGGGAGCTGTTTTTT. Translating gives CASSFILGRDGELFF.

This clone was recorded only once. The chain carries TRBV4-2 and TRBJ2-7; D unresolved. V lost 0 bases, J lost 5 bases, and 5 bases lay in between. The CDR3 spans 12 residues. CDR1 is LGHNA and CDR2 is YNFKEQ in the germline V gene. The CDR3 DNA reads TGTGCCAGCAGCCAAGACATTAACGAGCAGTACTTC. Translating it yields CASSQDINEQYF.

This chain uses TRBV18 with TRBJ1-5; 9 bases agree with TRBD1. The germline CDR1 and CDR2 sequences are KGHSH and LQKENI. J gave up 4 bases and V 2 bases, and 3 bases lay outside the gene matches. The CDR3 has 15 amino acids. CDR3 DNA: TGTGCCAGCTCACCAATCGGGACAGGGAATCAGCCCCAGCATTTT. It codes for CASSPIGTGNQPQHF.

CDR3 region: CASSLLAKETQYF. CDR3 coding DNA: TGTGCCAGCAGCTTATTGGCAAAAGAGACCCAGTACTTC. This chain connects TRBV11-2 to TRBJ2-5; the D is unclear. The CDR3 loop spans 13 amino acids. The germline V gene has CDR1 SGHAT and CDR2 FQNNGV. Deletions cut 2 bases from V and 3 bases from J, with 7 bases between. Full variable domain (remainder filled in from reference TRBV11-2 and TRBJ2-5): EAGVAQSPRYKIIEKRQSVAFWCNPISGHATLYWYQQILGQGPKLLIQFQNNGVVDDSQLPKDRFSAERLKGVDSTLKIQPAKLEDSAVYLCASSLLAKETQYFGPGTRLLVL.

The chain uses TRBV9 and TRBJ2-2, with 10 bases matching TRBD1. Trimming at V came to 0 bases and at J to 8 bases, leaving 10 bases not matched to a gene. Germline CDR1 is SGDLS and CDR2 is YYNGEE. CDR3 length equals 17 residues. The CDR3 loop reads CASSVASRDRGPGELFF. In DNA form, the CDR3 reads TGTGCCAGCAGCGTAGCTTCCCGGGACAGGGGTCCTGGGGAGCTGTTTTTT. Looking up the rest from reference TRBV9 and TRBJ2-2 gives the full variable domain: DSGVTQTPKHLITATGQRVTLRCSPRSGDLSVYWYQQSLDQGLQFLIQYYNGEERAKGNILERFSAQQFPDLHSELNLSSLELGDSALYFCASSVASRDRGPGELFFGEGSRLTVL.

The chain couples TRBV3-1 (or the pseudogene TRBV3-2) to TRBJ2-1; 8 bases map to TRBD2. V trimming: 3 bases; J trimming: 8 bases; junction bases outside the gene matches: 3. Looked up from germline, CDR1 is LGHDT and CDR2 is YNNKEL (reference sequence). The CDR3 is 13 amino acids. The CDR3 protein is CASSHSGGDEQFF. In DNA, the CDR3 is TGTGCCAGCAGCCACAGCGGGGGCGATGAGCAGTTCTTC.

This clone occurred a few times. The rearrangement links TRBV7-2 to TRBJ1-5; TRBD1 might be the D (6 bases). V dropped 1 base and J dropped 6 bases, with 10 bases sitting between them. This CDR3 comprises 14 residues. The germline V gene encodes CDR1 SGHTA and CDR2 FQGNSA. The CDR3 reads CASSLVQGTQPQHF. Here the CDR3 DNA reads TGTGCCAGCAGCTTAGTGCAGGGGACTCAGCCCCAGCATTTT.

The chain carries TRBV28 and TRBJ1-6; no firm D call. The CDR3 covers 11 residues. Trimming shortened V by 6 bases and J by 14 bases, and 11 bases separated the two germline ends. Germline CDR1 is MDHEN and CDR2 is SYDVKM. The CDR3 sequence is CASSYSSTLHF. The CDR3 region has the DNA TGTGCCAGCAGCTACAGCAGCACCCTCCACTTT. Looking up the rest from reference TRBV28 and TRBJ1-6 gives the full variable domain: DVKVTQSSRYLVKRTGEKVFLECVQDMDHENMFWYRQDPGLGLRLIYFSYDVKMKEKGDIPEGYSVSREKKERFSLILESASTNQTSMYLCASSYSSTLHFGNGTRLTVT.